The entry that follows covers one T cell receptor beta chain sequence. The antigen is unknown. This entry belongs to a study of radiotherapy plus CTLA-4 blockade in lung cancer. At the level of the study: Overall, around 20% of patients showed an objective response, while about 31% attained disease control. General study points: How blood T cell clones changed early, along with interferon-beta, reportedly forecast response best. An expansion of tumor-derived TCR clones occurred in blood after radiotherapy plus ipilimumab.

The repertoire was sequenced with immunoSEQ multiplex PCR; TCRdb's copy has only in-frame clones and lacks some. The repertoire holds around 45,000 clones, with around 69% as singletons. CTLA-4 blockade using ipilimumab, together with focal radiation, was received by patients with chemo-refractory metastatic non-small-cell lung cancer. Trimming took off 4 bases at V and 3 bases at J, with 27 bases between the two ends. Germline CDR1 is LGHNA and CDR2 is YNFKEQ. The CDR3 has 20 residues. This TCR derives from a human donor with non-small cell lung cancer who had stable disease on radiotherapy plus ipilimumab. The material sequenced was peripheral blood, taken from a patient treated with radiotherapy plus ipilimumab. The V call is TRBV4-2, the J call TRBJ2-2, with TRBD2 as a possible D gene (5 bases). DNA of the CDR3: TGTGCCAGCAGCCCCGAATACACACTGGTTAGAAGAGGGTACACCGGGGAGCTGTTTTTT. Translation: CASSPEYTLVRRGYTGELFF.